The T cell receptor (beta chain) described here comes from a study of shared clonotypes between healthy human individuals. For the study at large: Each donor's CD8 memory used one plate, CD8 naive two, each CD4 subset three. Study outcomes and limitations: At large depth, rarefaction still showed sorted-subset sequencing to be incomplete.

About this clone: The antigen remains unidentified.

Naivety among CD8 cells was defined by CD45RO negativity and positive CCR7 selection, thereby excluding terminally differentiated effector memory CD45RA+ cells. Study donors comprised healthy, HIV-negative adults devoid of recent acute infection or vaccination. At deep level, the assay was performed. Clones were read by immunoSEQ multiplex PCR, and TCRdb kept only the in-frame ones, dropping some. The profile shows around 2,000,000 clones, about 95% of them singletons. CDR1 WSHSY and CDR2 SAAADI come from the germline V gene. The length of the CDR3 is 15 residues. V was clipped by 3 bases and J by 4 bases, with 14 bases between them.

This chain joins TRBV10-2 and TRBJ2-3, with a possible D match to TRBD1 (6 bases). Sequenced sample: naive CD8+ T cells sorted from blood. This TCR was sampled from a man in his late teens or twenties in good health. As DNA, the CDR3 is TGCGCCAGCAGTGACAGTCAACAGGGCCCAGATACGCAGTATTTT. Amino acids: CASSDSQQGPDTQYF.